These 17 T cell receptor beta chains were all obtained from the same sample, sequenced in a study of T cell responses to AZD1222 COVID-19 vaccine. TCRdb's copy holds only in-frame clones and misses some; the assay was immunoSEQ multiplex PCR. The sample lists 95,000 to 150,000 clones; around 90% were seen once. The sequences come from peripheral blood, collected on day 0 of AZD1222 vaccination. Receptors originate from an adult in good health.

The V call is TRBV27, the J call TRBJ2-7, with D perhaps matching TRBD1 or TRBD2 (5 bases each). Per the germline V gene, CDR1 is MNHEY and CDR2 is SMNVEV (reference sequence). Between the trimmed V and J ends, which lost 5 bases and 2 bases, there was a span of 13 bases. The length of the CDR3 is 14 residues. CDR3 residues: CASSRTRGPYEQYF. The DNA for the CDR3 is TGTGCCAGCAGTCGTACACGGGGACCCTACGAGCAGTACTTC.

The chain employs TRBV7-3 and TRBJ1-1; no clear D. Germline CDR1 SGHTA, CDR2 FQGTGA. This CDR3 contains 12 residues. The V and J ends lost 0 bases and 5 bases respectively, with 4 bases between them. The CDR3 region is CASSLTGTEAFF. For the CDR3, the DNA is TGTGCCAGCAGCTTAACTGGGACTGAAGCTTTCTTT.

The CDR3 sequence: CASSLRTGRVRNTEAFF. CDR3 nucleotide sequence: TGCGCCAGCAGCTTAAGGACGGGGAGGGTAAGGAACACTGAAGCTTTCTTT. The chain has TRBV5-1 and TRBJ1-1; the D is unclear. The germline CDR1 and CDR2 sequences are SGHRS and YFSETQ. The CDR3 consists of 17 residues. Between the trimmed V and J ends, which lost 2 bases and 1 base, there was a span of 18 bases.

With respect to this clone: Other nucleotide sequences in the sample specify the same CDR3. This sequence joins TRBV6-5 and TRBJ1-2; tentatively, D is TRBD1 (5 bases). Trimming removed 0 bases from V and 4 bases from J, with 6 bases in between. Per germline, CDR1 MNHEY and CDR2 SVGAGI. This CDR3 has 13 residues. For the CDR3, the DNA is TGTGCCAGCAGTTACTCCGGGACCTATGGCTACACCTTC. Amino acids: CASSYSGTYGYTF.

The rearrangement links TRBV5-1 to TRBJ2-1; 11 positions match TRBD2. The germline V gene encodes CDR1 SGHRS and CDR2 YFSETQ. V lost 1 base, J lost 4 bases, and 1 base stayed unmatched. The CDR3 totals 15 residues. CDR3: CASSLTSGRYNEQFF. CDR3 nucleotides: TGCGCCAGCAGCTTGACTAGCGGGAGATACAATGAGCAGTTCTTC. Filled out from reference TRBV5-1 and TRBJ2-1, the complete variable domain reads KAGVTQTPRYLIKTRGQQVTLSCSPISGHRSVSWYQQTPGQGLQFLFEYFSETQRNKGNFPGRFSGRQFSNSRSEMNVSTLELGDSALYLCASSLTSGRYNEQFFGPGTRLTVL.

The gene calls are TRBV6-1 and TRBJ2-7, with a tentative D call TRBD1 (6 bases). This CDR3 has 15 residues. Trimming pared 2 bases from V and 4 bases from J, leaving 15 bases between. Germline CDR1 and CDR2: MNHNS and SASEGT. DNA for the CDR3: TGTGCCAGCAGTGAAAGTCGCAGGGGAACTTACGAGCAGTACTTC. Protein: CASSESRRGTYEQYF.

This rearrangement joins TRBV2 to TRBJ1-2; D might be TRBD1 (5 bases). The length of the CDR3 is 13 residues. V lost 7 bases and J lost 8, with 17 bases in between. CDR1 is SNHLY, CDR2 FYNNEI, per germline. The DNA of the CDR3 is TGTGCCAGCAAGCGGTCGGACAAGGACGGCTACACCTTC. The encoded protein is CASKRSDKDGYTF.

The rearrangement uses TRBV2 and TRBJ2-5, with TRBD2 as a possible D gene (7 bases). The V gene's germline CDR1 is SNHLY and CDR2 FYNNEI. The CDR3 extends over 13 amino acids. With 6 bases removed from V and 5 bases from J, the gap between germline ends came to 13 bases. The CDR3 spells CASSPGGGETQYF. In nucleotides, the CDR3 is TGTGCCAGCAGCCCGGGGGGCGGGGAGACCCAGTACTTC.

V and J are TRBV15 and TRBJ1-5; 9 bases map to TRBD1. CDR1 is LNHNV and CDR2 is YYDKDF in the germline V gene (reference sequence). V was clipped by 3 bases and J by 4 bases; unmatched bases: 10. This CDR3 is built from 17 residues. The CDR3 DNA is TGTGCCACCAGCAGGGACAGGGGTGATAGAGGGAATCAGCCCCAGCATTTT. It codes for CATSRDRGDRGNQPQHF. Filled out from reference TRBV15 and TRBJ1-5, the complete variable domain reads DAMVIQNPRYQVTQFGKPVTLSCSQTLNHNVMYWYQQKSSQAPKLLFHYYDKDFNNEADTPDNFQSRRPNTSFCFLDIRSPGLGDTAMYLCATSRDRGDRGNQPQHFGDGTRLSIL.

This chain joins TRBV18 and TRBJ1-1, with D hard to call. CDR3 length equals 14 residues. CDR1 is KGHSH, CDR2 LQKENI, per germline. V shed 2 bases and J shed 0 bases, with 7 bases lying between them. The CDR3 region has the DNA TGTGCCAGCTCACCAGGGCAAATGAACACTGAAGCTTTCTTT. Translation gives CASSPGQMNTEAFF.

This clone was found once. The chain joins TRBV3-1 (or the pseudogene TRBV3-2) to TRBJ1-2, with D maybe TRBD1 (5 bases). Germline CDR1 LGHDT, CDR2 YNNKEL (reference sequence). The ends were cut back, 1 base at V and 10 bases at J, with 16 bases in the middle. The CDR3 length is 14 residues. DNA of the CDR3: TGTGCCAGCAGCCAAGCCCCTGAAACAGGAGACTACACCTTC. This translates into CASSQAPETGDYTF.

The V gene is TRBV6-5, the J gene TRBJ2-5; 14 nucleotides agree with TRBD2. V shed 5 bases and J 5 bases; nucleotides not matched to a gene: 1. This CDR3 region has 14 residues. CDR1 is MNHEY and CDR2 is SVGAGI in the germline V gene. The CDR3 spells CASSRLAGGETQYF. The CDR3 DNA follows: TGTGCCAGCAGTAGACTAGCGGGAGGGGAGACCCAGTACTTC.

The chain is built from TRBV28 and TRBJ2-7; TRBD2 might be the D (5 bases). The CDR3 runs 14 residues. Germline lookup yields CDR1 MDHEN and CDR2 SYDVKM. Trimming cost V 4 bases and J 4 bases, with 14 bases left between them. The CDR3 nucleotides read TGTGCCAGCAGTTCCCCTACTAGATTATACGAGCAGTACTTC. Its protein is CASSSPTRLYEQYF.

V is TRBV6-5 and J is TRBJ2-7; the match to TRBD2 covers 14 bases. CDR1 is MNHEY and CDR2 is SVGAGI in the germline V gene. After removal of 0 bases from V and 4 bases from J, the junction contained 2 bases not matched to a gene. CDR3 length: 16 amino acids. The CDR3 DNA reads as TGTGCCAGCAGTTACTCTGGGACTAGCGGGAGTTACGAGCAGTACTTC. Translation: CASSYSGTSGSYEQYF.

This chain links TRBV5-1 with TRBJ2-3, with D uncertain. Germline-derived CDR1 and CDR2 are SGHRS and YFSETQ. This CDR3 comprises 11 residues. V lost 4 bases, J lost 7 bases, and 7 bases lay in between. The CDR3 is CASSERNTQYF. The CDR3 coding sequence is TGCGCCAGCAGCGAAAGAAATACGCAGTATTTT.

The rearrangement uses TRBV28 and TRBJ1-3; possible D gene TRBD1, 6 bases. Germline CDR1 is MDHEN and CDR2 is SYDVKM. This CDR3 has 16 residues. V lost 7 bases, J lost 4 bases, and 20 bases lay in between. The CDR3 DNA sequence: TGTGCCAGCAACTATAATCCCGGGACACACGGAAACACCATATATTTT. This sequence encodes CASNYNPGTHGNTIYF.

The CDR3 region is CASSGRSAKITDTQYF. In DNA form, the CDR3 reads TGTGCCAGCAGCGGTCGGTCAGCGAAGATCACAGATACGCAGTATTTT. This chain uses TRBV5-7 with TRBJ2-3; no clear D gene. TRBV5-7 falls under the ORF class, with uncertain function. Trimming left V 4 bases short and J 2 bases short, with 17 bases between. The CDR3 is 16 amino acids.